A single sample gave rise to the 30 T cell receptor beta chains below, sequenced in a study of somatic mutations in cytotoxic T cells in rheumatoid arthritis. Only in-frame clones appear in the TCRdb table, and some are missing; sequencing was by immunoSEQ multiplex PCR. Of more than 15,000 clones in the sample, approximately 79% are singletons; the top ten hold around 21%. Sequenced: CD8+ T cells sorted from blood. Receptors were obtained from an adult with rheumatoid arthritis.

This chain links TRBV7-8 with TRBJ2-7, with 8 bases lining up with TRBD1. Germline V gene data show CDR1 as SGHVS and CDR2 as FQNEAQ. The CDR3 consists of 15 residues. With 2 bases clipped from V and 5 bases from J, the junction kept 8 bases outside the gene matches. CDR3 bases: TGTGCCAGCAGCTTAAGTCAGGGGGCGTTCAACGAGCAGTACTTC. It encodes CASSLSQGAFNEQYF.

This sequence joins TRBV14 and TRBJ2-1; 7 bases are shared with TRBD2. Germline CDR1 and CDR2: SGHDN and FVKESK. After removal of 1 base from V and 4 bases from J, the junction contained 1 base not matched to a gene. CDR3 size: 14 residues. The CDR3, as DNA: TGTGCCAGCAGCCAAGGGCGGGGGTACAATGAGCAGTTCTTC. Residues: CASSQGRGYNEQFF. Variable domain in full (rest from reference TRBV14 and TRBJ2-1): EAGVTQFPSHSVIEKGQTVTLRCDPISGHDNLYWYRRVMGKEIKFLLHFVKESKQDESGMPNNRFLAERTGGTYSTLKVQPAELEDSGVYFCASSQGRGYNEQFFGPGTRLTVL.

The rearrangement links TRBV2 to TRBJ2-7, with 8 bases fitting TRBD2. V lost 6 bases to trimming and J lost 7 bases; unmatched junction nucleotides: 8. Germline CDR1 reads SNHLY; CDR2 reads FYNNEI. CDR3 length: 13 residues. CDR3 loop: CASSPGGADEQYF. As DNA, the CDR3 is TGTGCCAGCAGCCCGGGAGGGGCGGATGAGCAGTACTTC. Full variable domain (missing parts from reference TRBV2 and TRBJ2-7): EPEVTQTPSHQVTQMGQEVILRCVPISNHLYFYWYRQILGQKVEFLVSFYNNEISEKSEIFDDQFSVERPDGSNFTLKIRSTKLEDSAMYFCASSPGGADEQYFGPGTRLTVT.

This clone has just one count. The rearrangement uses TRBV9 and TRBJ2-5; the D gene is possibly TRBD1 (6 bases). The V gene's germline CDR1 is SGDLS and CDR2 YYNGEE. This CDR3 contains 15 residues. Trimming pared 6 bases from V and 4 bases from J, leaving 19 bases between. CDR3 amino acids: CASTRGGGSGETQYF. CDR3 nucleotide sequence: TGTGCCAGCACCCGTGGGGGCGGGTCAGGAGAGACCCAGTACTTC.

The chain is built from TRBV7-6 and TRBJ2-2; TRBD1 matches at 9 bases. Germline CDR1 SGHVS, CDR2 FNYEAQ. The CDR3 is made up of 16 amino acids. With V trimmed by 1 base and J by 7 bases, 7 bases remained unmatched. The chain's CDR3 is CASSLEGTGRVGELFF. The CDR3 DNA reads TGTGCCAGCAGCTTAGAAGGGACAGGGCGGGTCGGGGAGCTGTTTTTT. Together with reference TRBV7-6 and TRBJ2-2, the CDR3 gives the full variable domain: GAGVSQSPRYKVTKRGQDVALRCDPISGHVSLYWYRQALGQGPEFLTYFNYEAQQDKSGLPNDRFSAERPEGSISTLTIQRTEQRDSAMYRCASSLEGTGRVGELFFGEGSRLTVL.

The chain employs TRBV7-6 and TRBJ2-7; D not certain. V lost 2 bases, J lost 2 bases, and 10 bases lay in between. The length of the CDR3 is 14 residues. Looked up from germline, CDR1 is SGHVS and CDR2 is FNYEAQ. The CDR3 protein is CASSLSMSAYEQYF. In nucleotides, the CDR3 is TGTGCCAGCAGCTTATCCATGTCCGCCTACGAGCAGTACTTC.

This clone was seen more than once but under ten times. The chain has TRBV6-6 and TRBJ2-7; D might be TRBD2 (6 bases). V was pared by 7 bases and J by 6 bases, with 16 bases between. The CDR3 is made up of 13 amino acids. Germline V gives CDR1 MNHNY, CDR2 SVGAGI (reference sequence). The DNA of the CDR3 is TGTGCCAGCACGTCCCGGGAGAGGGGCGAGCAGTACTTC. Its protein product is CASTSRERGEQYF.

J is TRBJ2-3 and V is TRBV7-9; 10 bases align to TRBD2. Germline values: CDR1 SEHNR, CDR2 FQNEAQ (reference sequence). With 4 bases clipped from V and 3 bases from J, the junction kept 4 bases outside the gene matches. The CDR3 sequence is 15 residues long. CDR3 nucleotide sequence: TGTGCCAGCAGCTCTAGCGGGAGTTCGACAGATACGCAGTATTTT. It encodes CASSSSGSSTDTQYF.

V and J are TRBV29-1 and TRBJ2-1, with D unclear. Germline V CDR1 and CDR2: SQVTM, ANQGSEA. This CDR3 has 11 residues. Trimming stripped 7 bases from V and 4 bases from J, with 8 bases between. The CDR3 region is CSAPNYNEQFF. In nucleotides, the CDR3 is TGCAGCGCCCCAAATTACAATGAGCAGTTCTTC.

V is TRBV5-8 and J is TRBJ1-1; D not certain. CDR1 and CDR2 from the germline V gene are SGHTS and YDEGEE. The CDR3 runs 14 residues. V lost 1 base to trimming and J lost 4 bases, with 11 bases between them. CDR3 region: CASSLRQTGTEAFF. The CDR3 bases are TGTGCCAGCAGCTTGCGACAAACGGGCACTGAAGCTTTCTTT.

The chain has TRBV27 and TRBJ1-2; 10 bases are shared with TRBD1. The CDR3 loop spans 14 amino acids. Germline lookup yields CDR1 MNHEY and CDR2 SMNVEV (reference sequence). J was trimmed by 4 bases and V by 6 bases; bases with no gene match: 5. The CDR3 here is CASSDRGQGYGYTF. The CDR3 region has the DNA TGTGCCAGCAGCGACAGGGGGCAAGGCTATGGCTACACCTTC.

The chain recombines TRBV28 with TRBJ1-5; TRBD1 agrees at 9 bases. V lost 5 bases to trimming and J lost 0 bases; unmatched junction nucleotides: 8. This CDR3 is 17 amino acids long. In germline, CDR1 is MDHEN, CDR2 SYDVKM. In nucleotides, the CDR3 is TGTGCCAGCAGTGGGACAGGGCCTGATTATAGCAATCAGCCCCAGCATTTT. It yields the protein CASSGTGPDYSNQPQHF.

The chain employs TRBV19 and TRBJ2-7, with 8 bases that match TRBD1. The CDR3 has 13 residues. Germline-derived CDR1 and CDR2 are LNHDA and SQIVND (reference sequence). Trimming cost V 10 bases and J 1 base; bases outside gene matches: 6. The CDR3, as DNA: TGTGCCACCCAGGACAGGGAGTCCTACGAGCAGTACTTC. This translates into CATQDRESYEQYF.

The CDR3 spells CASSPIGAGGGGWTEAFF. Written as DNA, the CDR3 is TGCGCCAGCAGCCCTATTGGGGCAGGGGGCGGAGGCTGGACTGAAGCTTTCTTT. The chain is built from TRBV5-1 and TRBJ1-1, with 8 bases identical to TRBD1. The CDR3 has 18 amino acids. CDR1 and CDR2 (germline): SGHRS, YFSETQ. J gave up 5 bases and V 4 bases, and 19 bases lay outside the gene matches.

CDR3 nucleotides: TGTGCCAGCAGTTTACTAGCGGGAACTGCCAATGAGCAGTTCTTC. As protein: CASSLLAGTANEQFF. The genes are TRBV6-5 and TRBJ2-1, with 10 bases fitting TRBD2. The V segment lost 4 bases and the J segment 6 bases; nucleotides outside the gene matches: 6. The germline V gene encodes CDR1 MNHEY and CDR2 SVGAGI. The CDR3 is made up of 15 amino acids.

As DNA, the CDR3 is TGTGCCAGCAGCCAGACCGGGACAGGTAACTATGGCTACACCTTC. It specifies CASSQTGTGNYGYTF. The chain carries TRBV9 and TRBJ1-2, with 8 nucleotides matching TRBD1. The V and J ends lost 4 bases and 1 base, in that order; junction bases with no gene match: 6. The CDR3 has 15 amino acids. Germline-derived CDR1 and CDR2 are SGDLS and YYNGEE.

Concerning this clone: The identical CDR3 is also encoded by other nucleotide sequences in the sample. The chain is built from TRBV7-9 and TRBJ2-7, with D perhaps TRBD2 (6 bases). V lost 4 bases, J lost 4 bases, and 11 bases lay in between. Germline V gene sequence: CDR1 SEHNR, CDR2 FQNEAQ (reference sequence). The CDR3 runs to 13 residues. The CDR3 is CASSSGGSYEQYF. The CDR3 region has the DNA TGTGCCAGCAGCTCCGGGGGTTCTTACGAGCAGTACTTC.

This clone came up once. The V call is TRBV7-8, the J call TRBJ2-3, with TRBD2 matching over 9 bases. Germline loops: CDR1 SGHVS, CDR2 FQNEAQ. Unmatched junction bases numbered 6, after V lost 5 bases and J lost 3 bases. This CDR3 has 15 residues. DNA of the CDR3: TGTGCCAGCAGCACCCGAGCGGGAGGAACAGATACGCAGTATTTT. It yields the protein CASSTRAGGTDTQYF.

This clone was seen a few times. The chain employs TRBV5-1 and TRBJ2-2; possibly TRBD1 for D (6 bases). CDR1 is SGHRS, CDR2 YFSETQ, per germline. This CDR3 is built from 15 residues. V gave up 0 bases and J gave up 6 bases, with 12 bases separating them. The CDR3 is CASSLADSVSGELFF. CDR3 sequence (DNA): TGCGCCAGCAGCTTGGCGGACAGCGTGTCCGGGGAGCTGTTTTTT.

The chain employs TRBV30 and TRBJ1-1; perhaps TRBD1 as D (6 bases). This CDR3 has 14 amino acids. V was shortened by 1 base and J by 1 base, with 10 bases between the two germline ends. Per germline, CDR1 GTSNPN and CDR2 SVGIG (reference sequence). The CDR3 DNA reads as TGTGCCTGGAGTGAGTACAGGGCGAACACTGAAGCTTTCTTT. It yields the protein CAWSEYRANTEAFF.

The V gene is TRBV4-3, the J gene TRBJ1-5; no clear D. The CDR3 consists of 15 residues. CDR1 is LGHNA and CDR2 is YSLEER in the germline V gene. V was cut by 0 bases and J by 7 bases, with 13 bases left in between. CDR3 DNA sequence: TGCGCCAGCAGCCAAGATCGACGGGCCGGGCAGCCCCAGCATTTT. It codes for CASSQDRRAGQPQHF.

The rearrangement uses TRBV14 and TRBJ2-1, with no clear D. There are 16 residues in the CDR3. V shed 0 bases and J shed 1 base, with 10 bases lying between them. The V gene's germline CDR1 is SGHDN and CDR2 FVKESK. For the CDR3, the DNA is TGTGCCAGCAGCCAAGATTTCGTAGGATCCTACAATGAGCAGTTCTTC. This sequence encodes CASSQDFVGSYNEQFF.

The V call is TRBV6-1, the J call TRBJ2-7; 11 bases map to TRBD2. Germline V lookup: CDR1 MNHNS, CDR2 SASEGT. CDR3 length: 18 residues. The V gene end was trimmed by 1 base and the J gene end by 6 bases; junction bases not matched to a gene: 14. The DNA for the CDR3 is TGTGCCAGCAGTGAAGAGGGCCCCCTACTAGCGGGAGAGATCGAGCAGTACTTC. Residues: CASSEEGPLLAGEIEQYF.

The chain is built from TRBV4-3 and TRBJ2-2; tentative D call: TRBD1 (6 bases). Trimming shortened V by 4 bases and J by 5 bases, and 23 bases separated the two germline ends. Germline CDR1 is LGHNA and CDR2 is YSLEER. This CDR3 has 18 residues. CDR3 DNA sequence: TGCGCCAGCAGCCTCAAAAGGGCCCAGGACAGAAGGACCGGGGAGCTGTTTTTT. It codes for CASSLKRAQDRRTGELFF.

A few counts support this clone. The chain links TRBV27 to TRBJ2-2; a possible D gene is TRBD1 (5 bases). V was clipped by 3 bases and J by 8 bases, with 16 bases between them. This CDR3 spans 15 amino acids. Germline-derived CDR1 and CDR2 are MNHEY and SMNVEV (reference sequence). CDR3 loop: CASSLGQARSGELFF. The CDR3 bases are TGTGCCAGCAGTTTGGGGCAGGCCCGGAGTGGGGAGCTGTTTTTT.

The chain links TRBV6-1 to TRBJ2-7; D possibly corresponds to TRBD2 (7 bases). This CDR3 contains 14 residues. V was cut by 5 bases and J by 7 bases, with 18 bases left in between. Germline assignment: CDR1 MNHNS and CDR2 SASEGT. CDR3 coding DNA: TGTGCCAGCAGTTCCCTAGCGGCCACAGGGGAGCAGTACTTC. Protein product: CASSSLAATGEQYF.

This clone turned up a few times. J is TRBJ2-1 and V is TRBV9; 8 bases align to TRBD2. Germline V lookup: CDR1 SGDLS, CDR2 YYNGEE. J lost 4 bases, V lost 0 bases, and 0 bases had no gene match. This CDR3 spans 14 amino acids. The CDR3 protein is CASSVASGYNEQFF. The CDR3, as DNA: TGTGCCAGCAGCGTAGCTAGCGGGTACAATGAGCAGTTCTTC.

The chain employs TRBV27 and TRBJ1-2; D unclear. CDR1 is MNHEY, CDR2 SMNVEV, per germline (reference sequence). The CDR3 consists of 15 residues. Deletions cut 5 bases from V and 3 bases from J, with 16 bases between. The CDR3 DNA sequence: TGTGCCAGCAGTCCATCAAAGGCCGTATACTATGGCTACACCTTC. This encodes CASSPSKAVYYGYTF.

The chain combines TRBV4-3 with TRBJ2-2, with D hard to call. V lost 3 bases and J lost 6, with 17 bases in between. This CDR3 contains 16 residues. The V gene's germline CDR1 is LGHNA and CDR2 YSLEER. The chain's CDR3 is CASSHGSDPRAGELFF. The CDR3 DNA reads TGCGCCAGCAGCCACGGGTCAGACCCCCGCGCCGGGGAGCTGTTTTTT.

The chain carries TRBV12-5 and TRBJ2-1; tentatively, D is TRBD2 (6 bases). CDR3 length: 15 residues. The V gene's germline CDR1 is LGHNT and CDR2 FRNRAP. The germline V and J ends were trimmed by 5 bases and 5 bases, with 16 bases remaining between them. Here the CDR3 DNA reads TGTGCTAGTGGTCCCGAGGGACCGGGGGACAATGAGCAGTTCTTC. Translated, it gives CASGPEGPGDNEQFF.